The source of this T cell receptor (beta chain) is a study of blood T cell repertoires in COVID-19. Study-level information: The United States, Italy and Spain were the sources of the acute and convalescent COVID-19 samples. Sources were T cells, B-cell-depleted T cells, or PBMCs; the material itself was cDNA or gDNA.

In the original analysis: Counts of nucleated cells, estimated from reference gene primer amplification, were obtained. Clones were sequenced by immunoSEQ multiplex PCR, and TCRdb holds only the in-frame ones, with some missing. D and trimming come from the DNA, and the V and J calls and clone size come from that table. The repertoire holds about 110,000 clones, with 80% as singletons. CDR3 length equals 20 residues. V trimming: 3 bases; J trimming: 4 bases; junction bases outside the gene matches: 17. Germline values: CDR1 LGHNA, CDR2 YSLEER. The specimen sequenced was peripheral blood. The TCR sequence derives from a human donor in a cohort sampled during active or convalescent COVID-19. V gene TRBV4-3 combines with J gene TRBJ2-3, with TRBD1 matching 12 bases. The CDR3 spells CASSQKAGTGGAGWADTQYF. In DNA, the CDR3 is TGCGCCAGCAGCCAGAAGGCCGGGACAGGGGGCGCGGGGTGGGCAGATACGCAGTATTTT.